What follows describes a single T cell receptor beta chain. The target antigen is unknown. Clones were sequenced by immunoSEQ multiplex PCR, and TCRdb holds only the in-frame ones, with some missing. The profile shows over 15,000 clones, over 75% of them singletons. The data derive from a study of T cell clones after liver transplantation. Across the whole study: In this trial, immunosuppression withdrawal was attempted within 2 years of liver transplant. TCRbeta sequencing after a pre-transplant mixed lymphocyte reaction identified graft-donor-reactive clones, later tracked in post-transplant blood. Overall study results and limits: Small, mixed patient groups and varying post-transplant times limit these conclusions.

Trimming at V came to 8 bases and at J to 0 bases, leaving 4 bases not matched to a gene. The germline V gene encodes CDR1 LGHNA and CDR2 YSLEER. The CDR3 is 15 amino acids. Unstimulated PBMCs were sorted into CD3+CD4+ and CD3+CD8+ populations. The source material was CD8+ T cells from blood, sampled before liver transplant. This sequence originates from a human donor who received a liver transplant. The V call is TRBV4-3, the J call TRBJ1-4, with 9 bases that match TRBD1. CDR3 residues: CASGTGTATNEKLFF. The CDR3 DNA follows: TGCGCCAGCGGGACAGGGACTGCAACTAATGAAAAACTGTTTTTT.